These 4 T cell receptor beta chains originate from one sample sequenced in a study of neurological immune-mediated disorders. The time point was: longitudinal time-point 2. MiXCR, applied by TCRdb to the 5' RACE reads, yields one record per CDR3 protein. The sample lists 70,000 to 95,000 distinct CDR3 sequences, around 13% seen once, with about 4.6% in the top ten. Sequences were obtained from PBMCs. Every receptor here comes from a female donor with HTLV-1-associated myelopathy (HAM/TSP).

This clonotype was counted at least ten times. This chain uses TRBV20-1 with TRBJ2-7, with D perhaps TRBD1 or TRBD2 (5 bases each). V dropped 6 bases and J dropped 4 bases, with 19 bases sitting between them. CDR3 length: 14 amino acids. Per the germline V gene, CDR1 is DFQATT and CDR2 is SNEGSKA (reference sequence). CDR3 nucleotide sequence: TGCAGTGCAACCGGGACCCGCGGAGGTTACGAGCAGTACTTC. Its protein is CSATGTRGGYEQYF.

In this sample, this clonotype turned up many times. The CDR3 loop is CASSYGQNTEAFF. CDR3 sequence (DNA): TGCGCCAGCAGCTACGGGCAGAACACTGAAGCTTTCTTT. The gene calls are TRBV5-1 and TRBJ1-1, with unresolved D. Trimming stripped 3 bases from V and 1 base from J, with 7 bases between. From germline, CDR1 is SGHRS and CDR2 YFSETQ. This CDR3 comprises 13 residues.

This clonotype was seen repeatedly, ten times or more. The chain uses TRBV18 and TRBJ2-3, with no clear D. CDR1 is KGHSH and CDR2 is LQKENI in the germline V gene. This CDR3 spans 12 amino acids. Trimming left V 3 bases short and J 5 bases short, with 6 bases between. CDR3 protein: CASSPRQDTQYF. CDR3 DNA: TGTGCCAGCTCACCTCGTCAAGATACGCAGTATTTT. The full variable domain, in which reference TRBV18 and TRBJ2-3 provide the parts outside the CDR3, is NAGVMQNPRHLVRRRGQEARLRCSPMKGHSHVYWYRQLPEEGLKFMVYLQKENIIDESGMPKERFSAEFPKEGPSILRIQQVVRGDSAAYFCASSPRQDTQYFGPGTRLTVL.

This clonotype was found many times. The rearrangement links TRBV20-1 to TRBJ2-3, with TRBD2 matching 14 bases. The V segment lost 5 bases and the J segment 0 bases; nucleotides outside the gene matches: 4. The CDR3 has 16 residues. From germline, CDR1 is DFQATT and CDR2 SNEGSKA (reference sequence). The CDR3 coding sequence is TGCAGTGCTGGGACTAGCGGGAGAACTAGCACAGATACGCAGTATTTT. Residues: CSAGTSGRTSTDTQYF.